This section outlines one T cell receptor beta chain sequence together with its context. The target of this receptor is not known. Qualities for individual bases were not recorded, and no much larger clone is one base off. This entry belongs to a study of PD-L1 blockade in urothelial cancer (TCRdb year 2017). Regarding the research as a whole: Therapy was started around 2014 for all patients, and atezolizumab 1,200 mg was administered intravenously every 3 weeks. In the same patients who had TCR sequencing, pretreatment tumors also underwent whole exome sequencing and RNA sequencing. Blood samples were analyzed 3 weeks after the start of treatment (second dose) and 6 weeks after the start of treatment. Pretreatment blood TCR-seq was available for nearly 30 patients, at least one posttreatment blood collection was obtained for some 24 patients, and tumor TCR-seq was available for some 24 patients. An ECOG performance status of 0 or 1 was recorded for the patients, and 0 to 3 prior chemotherapy regimens had been received by the patients. Twenty-five of 29 patients were identified as males with urothelial cancer of bladder origin, and a prior smoking history was reported by 18 of 29 patients. The study was an exploratory multi-omic analysis of somatic, immune and clinical correlates of response to PD-L1 blockade with atezolizumab in urothelial cancer. Durable clinical benefit meant progression-free survival longer than 6 months, and TCR features were also tested against progression-free and overall survival. Blood samples gave a median of around 140,000 T cells and some 83,000 unique TCRs, with a median clonality of approximately 0.08. Nine patients reached durable clinical benefit, while 20 to 25 patients did not. TCR sequencing covered pretreatment tumor samples and matched, serially collected peripheral blood taken before and after atezolizumab treatment.

Synthetic TCR analog templates were spiked into each PCR so that absolute template abundance could be estimated from read counts. The immunoSEQ assay used bias-controlled V and J gene primers to amplify TCRbeta CDR3 regions from genomic DNA. Sequencing of rearranged TCRbeta segments was performed at approximately 20X coverage. Under the source paper's analysis protocol: Clustering was used to correct sequencing errors, and CDR3s were annotated against IMGT so that V, D and J genes could be assigned. Only productive TCRbeta rearrangements were used in downstream analyses, excluding out-of-frame or stop-codon sequences. To compute clonality, Shannon entropy was normalized by the log of the number of unique productive sequences and then subtracted from one. Fisher's exact test with Benjamini-Hochberg correction, at a threshold of adjusted p below 0.01, was used to find clones that differed between time points or between blood and tumor. Held by TCRdb, this immuneACCESS table contains in-frame sequences only and omits some clones. Under half of the omission traces to an unresolved V gene where checked; the cause of the rest is unknown. Clone size and V and J calls were adopted from that table, with D and trimming inferred from the DNA. Recorded for this sample are tens of thousands of clones; about 85% of them occurred a single time. The ten largest clones add up to less than 10% of the sample.

The cohort comprised around 30 patients with locally advanced or metastatic urothelial carcinoma treated at Memorial Sloan Kettering on a trial protocol. Peripheral blood mononuclear cells were collected pretreatment and during treatment, with between 1 and 8 total time points per patient. The Qiagen DNeasy Blood extraction kit was used to purify genomic DNA from total PBMCs and tumor samples. PBMCs were collected pretreatment and during treatment, and were isolated and stored as previously described. Broad study findings and their caveats: At 3 weeks after the start of treatment, tumor-associated TCR clones in peripheral blood had expanded more in patients with durable benefit (n ≈ 24, p = 0.022). Because the sample size was small (n ≈ 30) and many of the analyses were exploratory, the results are meant to be hypothesis-generating. A pretreatment peripheral blood TCR clonality below the median was linked to improved progression-free and overall survival.

The CDR1 and CDR2 encoded by the germline V gene (reference sequence) are GTSNPN and SVGIG. From cysteine to phenylalanine, the CDR3 is 14 amino acids long. Left in the record is the CDR3 DNA by itself, 42 bases read in frame from the first base. V is shortened by 0 bases, J by 6 bases, and the region joining them spans 12 bases. The clonotype comes from a man aged 60 to 69 with urothelial cancer. The sequence is built from TRBV30 and TRBJ2-1; TRBD1 is possibly the D segment (6 matching bases). The sample in question was PBMCs, obtained around atezolizumab (anti-PD-L1) treatment. This receptor has the CDR3 CAWSVKQGLNEQFF. The DNA sequence is TGTGCCTGGAGTGTAAAACAGGGCCTCAATGAGCAGTTCTTC.